These 17 T cell receptor beta chains were sequenced from one sample in a study of blood T cells in healthy people across ages. PCR was performed a second time for 7 to 11 cycles using a sample-barcoded 5' primer and a J-beta primer mix. TCRdb ran MiXCR on the 5' RACE reads and lists one entry per CDR3 protein. Of about 800,000 distinct CDR3 sequences listed, 25% were seen once; the top ten hold roughly 3.5%. This sample also belongs to another study, concerning T cells of mothers and their children.

The sequenced sample consisted of blood. These receptors all come from a boy between 10 and 17 years old in good health.

This clonotype was counted a few times. In DNA, the CDR3 is TGTGCCAGCAGTGAAGCGACTGGGGAGCAGTTCTTC. The encoded protein is CASSEATGEQFF. This chain links TRBV2 with TRBJ2-1, with D hard to call. CDR3 length equals 12 residues. Germline values: CDR1 SNHLY, CDR2 FYNNEI. Trimming took 0 bases from V and 10 from J, leaving 7 bases between them.

The gene calls are TRBV28 and TRBJ2-4; possible D gene TRBD2, 5 bases. From germline, CDR1 is MDHEN and CDR2 SYDVKM. This CDR3 is built from 15 residues. V was clipped by 5 bases and J by 9 bases, with 20 bases between them. CDR3 in DNA: TGTGCCAGCAGTCCCCCTCTAGCCCGTTCGGTCATTCAGTACTTC. It encodes CASSPPLARSVIQYF.

This clonotype was observed a handful of times. The chain joins TRBV5-1 to TRBJ2-5; D is perhaps TRBD2 (5 bases). Germline CDR1 SGHRS, CDR2 YFSETQ. The CDR3 is 14 residues long. Trimming shortened V by 4 bases and J by 0 bases, and 10 bases separated the two germline ends. The CDR3 loop reads CASSPGLYQETQYF. CDR3 in DNA: TGCGCCAGCAGCCCAGGACTGTACCAAGAGACCCAGTACTTC.

V gene TRBV2 combines with J gene TRBJ2-5; D may be TRBD2 (6 bases). Germline CDR1 SNHLY, CDR2 FYNNEI. The V gene lost 4 bases and the J gene lost 5 bases, with 14 bases spanning the gap. The CDR3 covers 14 residues. CDR3 loop: CASSATRGRETQYF. The CDR3 nucleotides read TGTGCCAGCAGTGCCACGAGAGGGAGGGAGACCCAGTACTTC.

This clonotype was seen a few times. V is TRBV29-1 and J is TRBJ2-5, with D perhaps assigned TRBD1 or TRBD2 (5 bases each). The CDR3 totals 14 residues. V dropped 1 base and J dropped 5 bases, with 14 bases sitting between them. In germline, CDR1 is SQVTM, CDR2 ANQGSEA. The CDR3 nucleotides are TGCAGCGTTGAAGCGGCAGGCTGGGGGGAGACCCAGTACTTC. It yields the protein CSVEAAGWGETQYF.

The chain links TRBV6-2 or TRBV6-3 to TRBJ2-5; D ambiguous. The DNA end lines up better with TRBJ2-7; the J call may be wrong. This CDR3 has 14 amino acids. Germline V lookup: CDR1 MNHEY, CDR2 SVGEGT. Here the CDR3 reads CASKRNDLSYEQYF. The CDR3 region has the DNA TGTGCCAGCAAACGGAATGACCTCTCCTACGAGCAGTACTTC.

The chain couples TRBV29-1 to TRBJ2-7; either TRBD1 or TRBD2 may supply D (5 bases each). Germline V lookup: CDR1 SQVTM, CDR2 ANQGSEA. The CDR3 covers 11 residues. The V end was cut by 7 bases, the J end by 1 base, with 8 bases between. CDR3 sequence: CSAGASYEQYF. The CDR3, as DNA: TGCAGCGCCGGGGCTTCCTACGAGCAGTACTTC.

The gene calls are TRBV5-1 and TRBJ1-4; TRBD1 is a possible D gene (5 bases). Germline assignment: CDR1 SGHRS and CDR2 YFSETQ. With 4 bases removed from V and 8 bases from J, the gap between germline ends came to 18 bases. The CDR3 covers 15 residues. The CDR3 coding sequence is TGCGCCAGCAGCCCCACGGCAGGGAGAGTCGAAAAACTGTTTTTT. Protein: CASSPTAGRVEKLFF.

This clonotype showed up just a few times. The CDR3 DNA is TGTGCCAGCAGACTCAGGGGGGCCCTCCACTTT. Amino acids: CASRLRGALHF. The rearrangement uses TRBV6-5 and TRBJ1-6; 7 bases line up with TRBD1. This CDR3 is built from 11 residues. V trimming: 6 bases; J trimming: 14 bases; junction bases outside the gene matches: 4. The germline V gene encodes CDR1 MNHEY and CDR2 SVGAGI.

This clonotype was detected only a few times. This chain connects TRBV6-6 to TRBJ1-2, with a weak D call TRBD1 (5 bases). The V gene lost 2 bases and the J gene lost 2 bases, with 12 bases spanning the gap. The CDR3 has 15 residues. CDR1 MNHNY and CDR2 SVGAGI come from the germline V gene (reference sequence). CDR3 in amino acids: CASSYSGGDNYGYTF. CDR3 DNA sequence: TGTGCCAGCAGTTACAGCGGGGGGGACAACTATGGCTACACCTTC.

This clonotype has just a few counts. The chain recombines TRBV12-3 or TRBV12-4 with TRBJ1-2, with D perhaps matching TRBD1 (6 bases). Trimming cost V 6 bases and J 2 bases, with 13 bases left between them. This CDR3 has 14 amino acids. This CDR3 reads CASSNPGQNYGYTF. The CDR3 bases are TGTGCCAGCAGCAATCCCGGACAGAACTATGGCTACACCTTC.

The chain has TRBV5-1 and TRBJ2-2, with TRBD1 as a possible D gene (6 bases). The CDR3 length is 19 residues. Germline CDR1 reads SGHRS; CDR2 reads YFSETQ. V lost 2 bases to trimming and J lost 3 bases, with 23 bases between them. CDR3 nucleotides: TGCGCCAGCAGCTTAGGTTTTTCAATCTCAGGGGACGACACCGGGGAGCTGTTTTTT. It specifies CASSLGFSISGDDTGELFF.

This clonotype occurred a few times. V usage is TRBV21-1 and J usage is TRBJ1-2; TRBD1 is the table's D call and was not checked against the DNA. TRBV21-1 is labeled a pseudogene. This CDR3 has 14 amino acids. The CDR3 loop reads CASSKGAPSVGYTF. The CDR3 DNA follows: TGTGCCAGCAGCAAAGGGGCGCCGTCAGTTGGCTACACCTTC.

The V gene is TRBV3-1, the J gene TRBJ2-3, with D possibly matching TRBD1 (5 bases). The CDR3 contains 12 residues. Germline V CDR1 and CDR2: LGHDT, YNNKEL (reference sequence). V lost 3 bases and J lost 14, with 15 bases in between. Written as DNA, the CDR3 is TGTGCCAGCAGCCAGACAGTTGGATCCTTGTATTTT. As protein: CASSQTVGSLYF.

The chain is built from TRBV7-9 and TRBJ2-5, with 13 bases fitting TRBD2. The J call may not be correct, given that the DNA end is closer to TRBJ2-7. From germline, CDR1 is SEHNR and CDR2 FQNEAQ (reference sequence). This CDR3 contains 15 residues. The CDR3 reads CASSWTSGGSYEQYF. CDR3 DNA sequence: TGTGCCAGCAGCTGGACTAGCGGGGGCTCCTACGAGCAGTACTTC.

The rearrangement links TRBV7-6 to TRBJ2-5; D may correspond to TRBD1 or TRBD2 (6 bases each). Germline lookup yields CDR1 SGHVS and CDR2 FNYEAQ. The CDR3 has 16 amino acids. Trimming shortened V by 5 bases and J by 11 bases, and 27 bases separated the two germline ends. As DNA, the CDR3 is TGTGCCAGCAGCCTGGCGAGTCAGGGGCTCCTACGGGAGCAGTACTTC. Translated, it gives CASSLASQGLLREQYF.

There are a few counts of this clonotype. This chain uses TRBV7-6 with TRBJ2-5; 8 nucleotides agree with TRBD2. Unmatched junction bases numbered 21, after V lost 4 bases and J lost 5 bases. There are 19 residues in the CDR3. Per germline, CDR1 SGHVS and CDR2 FNYEAQ. CDR3 in DNA: TGTGCCAGCAGCTCCCTTAGTCCTTCTGCGGGAGGCGCCGGGGAGACCCAGTACTTC. It specifies CASSSLSPSAGGAGETQYF.